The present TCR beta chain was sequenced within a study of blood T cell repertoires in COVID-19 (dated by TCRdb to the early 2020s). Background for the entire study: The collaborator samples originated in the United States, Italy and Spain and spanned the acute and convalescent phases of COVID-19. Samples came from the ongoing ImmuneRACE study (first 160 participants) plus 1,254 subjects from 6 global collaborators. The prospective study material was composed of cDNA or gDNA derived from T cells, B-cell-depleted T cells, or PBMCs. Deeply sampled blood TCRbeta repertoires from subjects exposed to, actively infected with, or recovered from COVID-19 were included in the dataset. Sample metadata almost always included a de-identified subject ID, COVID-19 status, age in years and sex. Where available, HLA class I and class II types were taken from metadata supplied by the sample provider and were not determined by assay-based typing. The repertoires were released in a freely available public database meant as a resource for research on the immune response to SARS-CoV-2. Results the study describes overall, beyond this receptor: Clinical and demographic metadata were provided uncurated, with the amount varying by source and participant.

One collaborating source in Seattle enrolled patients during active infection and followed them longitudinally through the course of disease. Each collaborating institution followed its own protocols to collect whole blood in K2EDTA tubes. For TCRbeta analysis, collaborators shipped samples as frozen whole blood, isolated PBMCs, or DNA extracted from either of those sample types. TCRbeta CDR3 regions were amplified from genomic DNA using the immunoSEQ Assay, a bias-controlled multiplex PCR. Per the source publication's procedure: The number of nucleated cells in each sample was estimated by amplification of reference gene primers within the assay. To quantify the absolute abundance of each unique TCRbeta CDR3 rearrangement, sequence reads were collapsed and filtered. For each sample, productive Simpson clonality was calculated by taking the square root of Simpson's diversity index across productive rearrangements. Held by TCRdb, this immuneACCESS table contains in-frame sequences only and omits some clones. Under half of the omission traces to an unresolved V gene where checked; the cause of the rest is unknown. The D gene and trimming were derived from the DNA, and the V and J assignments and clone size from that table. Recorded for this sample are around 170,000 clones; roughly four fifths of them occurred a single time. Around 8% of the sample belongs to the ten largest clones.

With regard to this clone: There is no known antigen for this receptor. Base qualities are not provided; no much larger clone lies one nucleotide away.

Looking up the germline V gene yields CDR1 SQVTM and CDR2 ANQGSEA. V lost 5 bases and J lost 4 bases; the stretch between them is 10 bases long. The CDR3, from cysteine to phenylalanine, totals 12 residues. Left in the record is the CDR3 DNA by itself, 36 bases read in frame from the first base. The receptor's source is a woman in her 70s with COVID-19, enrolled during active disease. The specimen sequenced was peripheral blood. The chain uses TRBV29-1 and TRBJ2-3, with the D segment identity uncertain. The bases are TGCAGCGTTAACGGTTATGCAGATACGCAGTATTTT. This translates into CSVNGYADTQYF.